Each of the 3 T cell receptor beta chains below was sequenced from the same sample in a study of T cells after yellow fever vaccination (dated by TCRdb to between 2018 and 2020). According to the study, the label for this sample's treatment or condition signals: live attenuated yellow fever vaccine strain. Receptor libraries were prepared by 5' RACE. The run used an Illumina NovaSeq 6000. The raw public data were reprocessed by TCRdb itself: fastp quality trimming at Q25, MiXCR clonotype calling, in-frame beta chains only. Entries are consolidated by CDR3 protein sequence, retaining the most common genes and DNA. The sample table shows about 340,000 distinct CDR3 sequences, and under 15% are seen once. The top ten hold roughly 3% of the sample. The sequences come from CD4+ T cells sorted from PBMCs, collected 15 days after the yellow fever booster vaccination. The origin of the receptors is a man aged 18 to 29 who received the YFV17D yellow fever vaccine.

The rearrangement joins TRBV20-1 to TRBJ2-2; D is possibly TRBD2 (7 bases). From germline, CDR1 is DFQATT and CDR2 SNEGSKA (reference sequence). The CDR3 length is 16 residues. Trimming shortened V by 2 bases and J by 1 base, and 14 bases separated the two germline ends. The CDR3 DNA follows: TGCAGTGCTAGACAGGCGGGGGCTAAGAACACCGGGGAGCTGTTTTTT. Its protein is CSARQAGAKNTGELFF.

This chain joins TRBV7-2 and TRBJ1-1; 11 bases line up with TRBD1. The CDR3 length is 16 residues. Trimming removed 5 bases from V and 6 bases from J; junction bases left unmatched: 11. Germline V gene data show CDR1 as SGHTA and CDR2 as FQGNSA. CDR3 nucleotide sequence: TGTGCCAGCAGCGCCGACCCCCTGGGACAGGGGGCTGAAGCTTTCTTT. It encodes CASSADPLGQGAEAFF.

This clonotype turned up a few times. The J gene is TRBJ1-6, the V gene TRBV9; D gene uncertain. The CDR3 loop spans 18 amino acids. Per the germline V gene, CDR1 is SGDLS and CDR2 is YYNGEE. Between the trimmed V and J ends, which lost 4 bases and 2 bases, there was a span of 19 bases. The CDR3 DNA follows: TGTGCCAGCAGCCACCCAGCGGGGATGAAGACCTATAATTCACCCCTCCACTTT. Its translation: CASSHPAGMKTYNSPLHF.